The 13 T cell receptor beta chains below were found in one sample sequenced in a study of cytomegalovirus exposure and HLA in healthy donors. Primers for the PCR totalled 60 Vbeta and 13 Jbeta. Method: immunoSEQ multiplex PCR; TCRdb's copy keeps in-frame clones and lacks some. This table holds approximately 160,000 clones, 75% found once. The sample comprised PBMCs. These receptors were obtained from a male donor in good health and CMV-seronegative.

V is TRBV5-6 and J is TRBJ2-7, with 7 bases lining up with TRBD2. Germline values: CDR1 SGHDT, CDR2 YYEEEE. The V gene end was trimmed by 3 bases and the J gene end by 0 bases; junction bases not matched to a gene: 6. This CDR3 is 15 amino acids long. The DNA for the CDR3 is TGTGCCAGCAGCTGGTGGTCTAGCGGCTCCTACGAGCAGTACTTC. This sequence encodes CASSWWSSGSYEQYF.

The V call is TRBV9, the J call TRBJ2-5; TRBD2 matches at 9 bases. The V segment lost 0 bases and the J segment 9 bases; nucleotides outside the gene matches: 9. This CDR3 has 15 amino acids. The germline V gene encodes CDR1 SGDLS and CDR2 YYNGEE. The CDR3 loop is CASSVGVAGAYPQYF. CDR3 nucleotides: TGTGCCAGCAGCGTAGGGGTAGCGGGAGCTTATCCCCAGTACTTC.

The chain's CDR3 is CASSLVRGQDEKLFF. The CDR3, as DNA: TGCGCCAGCAGCTTGGTTAGGGGTCAGGATGAAAAACTGTTTTTT. V gene TRBV5-1 combines with J gene TRBJ1-4; D is possibly TRBD1 (5 bases). The CDR3 contains 15 residues. V was pared by 0 bases and J by 6 bases, with 12 bases between. CDR1 is SGHRS and CDR2 is YFSETQ in the germline V gene.

V gene TRBV5-4 combines with J gene TRBJ2-7, with 7 bases aligning to TRBD1. Per the germline V gene, CDR1 is SGHNT and CDR2 is YYREEE (reference sequence). The CDR3 is made up of 16 amino acids. V was clipped by 5 bases and J by 2 bases; unmatched bases: 13. The CDR3 reads CASRTNRDSSTYEQYF. In nucleotides, the CDR3 is TGTGCCAGCAGGACAAACCGGGACAGCTCAACCTACGAGCAGTACTTC.

In this sample, this clone turned up a few times. The genes are TRBV9 and TRBJ2-1; 12 nucleotides line up with TRBD1. Trimming cost V 4 bases and J 6 bases; bases outside gene matches: 8. The germline V gene encodes CDR1 SGDLS and CDR2 YYNGEE. The CDR3 has 16 amino acids. Here the CDR3 reads CASSLRWGQGANEQFF. DNA of the CDR3: TGTGCCAGCAGCCTGAGATGGGGACAGGGGGCCAATGAGCAGTTCTTC. Full variable domain (remainder filled in from reference TRBV9 and TRBJ2-1): DSGVTQTPKHLITATGQRVTLRCSPRSGDLSVYWYQQSLDQGLQFLIQYYNGEERAKGNILERFSAQQFPDLHSELNLSSLELGDSALYFCASSLRWGQGANEQFFGPGTRLTVL.

This clone was detected only a few times. The chain joins TRBV5-1 to TRBJ2-7, with 10 bases lining up with TRBD2. V lost 4 bases to trimming and J lost 2 bases; unmatched junction nucleotides: 3. Germline V gives CDR1 SGHRS, CDR2 YFSETQ. This CDR3 has 14 residues. The CDR3 reads CASSAAGGTYEQYF. The CDR3 region has the DNA TGCGCCAGCAGCGCAGCGGGAGGGACCTACGAGCAGTACTTC. The whole variable domain, filled in from reference TRBV5-1 and TRBJ2-7, reads KAGVTQTPRYLIKTRGQQVTLSCSPISGHRSVSWYQQTPGQGLQFLFEYFSETQRNKGNFPGRFSGRQFSNSRSEMNVSTLELGDSALYLCASSAAGGTYEQYFGPGTRLTVT.

The rearrangement joins TRBV6-5 to TRBJ1-2; D unclear. Trimming pared 6 bases from V and 2 bases from J, leaving 13 bases between. Germline V CDR1 and CDR2: MNHEY, SVGAGI. This CDR3 spans 14 amino acids. CDR3 sequence reads: CASRLRTGNYGYTF. As DNA, the CDR3 is TGTGCCAGCAGACTCCGGACGGGGAACTATGGCTACACCTTC.

This clone has a single count. The rearrangement joins TRBV7-2 to TRBJ2-1; 14 bases are a match to TRBD2. CDR3 length equals 16 residues. The V gene's germline CDR1 is SGHTA and CDR2 FQGNSA. Trimming cost V 3 bases and J 10 bases; bases outside gene matches: 8. CDR3 loop: CASSFSGTSGSEEQFF. The CDR3 nucleotides are TGTGCCAGCAGCTTTTCCGGGACTAGCGGGAGTGAGGAGCAGTTCTTC. Full variable domain (rest looked up from reference TRBV7-2 and TRBJ2-1): GAGVSQSPSNKVTEKGKDVELRCDPISGHTALYWYRQSLGQGLEFLIYFQGNSAPDKSGLPSDRFSAERTGGSVSTLTIQRTQQEDSAVYLCASSFSGTSGSEEQFFGPGTRLTVL.

This clone was counted only a few times. This chain links TRBV7-3 with TRBJ2-5, with TRBD2 matching over 13 bases. The germline V gene has CDR1 SGHTA and CDR2 FQGTGA. The CDR3 contains 20 residues. Trimming at V came to 1 base and at J to 5 bases, leaving 16 bases not matched to a gene. CDR3 amino acids: CASSLRRKKGTSGVSETQYF. CDR3 nucleotides: TGTGCCAGCAGCTTAAGGAGGAAGAAAGGGACTAGCGGGGTTTCGGAGACCCAGTACTTC.

The rearrangement links TRBV7-3 to TRBJ2-5; D remains ambiguous. This CDR3 has 15 amino acids. The germline V gene encodes CDR1 SGHTA and CDR2 FQGTGA. The germline V and J ends were trimmed by 2 bases and 2 bases, with 12 bases remaining between them. The CDR3 reads CASSLSVAVQETQYF. CDR3 coding DNA: TGTGCCAGCAGCTTATCGGTTGCGGTACAAGAGACCCAGTACTTC. The variable domain in full, completed from reference TRBV7-3 and TRBJ2-5, reads GAGVSQTPSNKVTEKGKYVELRCDPISGHTALYWYRQSLGQGPEFLIYFQGTGAADDSGLPNDRFFAVRPEGSVSTLKIQRTERGDSAVYLCASSLSVAVQETQYFGPGTRLLVL.

CDR3: CASSQGGRGRNTEAFF. The CDR3 nucleotides read TGTGCCAGCAGCCAAGGAGGCAGGGGGAGAAACACTGAAGCTTTCTTT. The J gene is TRBJ1-1, the V gene TRBV4-2; 7 nucleotides align to TRBD1. From germline, CDR1 is LGHNA and CDR2 YNFKEQ. CDR3 length: 16 residues. V dropped 1 base and J dropped 2; count of bases not matched to a gene: 7.

This chain links TRBV6-5 with TRBJ2-3; TRBD2 matches 10 bases. V dropped 6 bases and J dropped 11; count of bases not matched to a gene: 8. The length of the CDR3 is 13 residues. Germline CDR1 MNHEY, CDR2 SVGAGI. The DNA for the CDR3 is TGTGCCAGCAGAGGGACCGGGACTAGCGTGCAGTATTTT. It is translated as CASRGTGTSVQYF.

The chain is built from TRBV4-1 and TRBJ2-7; the match to TRBD2 covers 9 bases. Germline V lookup: CDR1 MGHRA, CDR2 YSYEKL. J was trimmed by 6 bases and V by 5 bases; bases with no gene match: 8. This CDR3 spans 14 amino acids. The CDR3 DNA is TGCGCCAGCAGCGCCACCGGGACTAGCCTCGAGCAGTACTTC. Its protein is CASSATGTSLEQYF.